Each of the 10 T cell receptor beta chains below was sequenced from the same sample in a study of T cells in tumors after PD-1 blockade. TCRdb's table, derived via immunoSEQ multiplex PCR, lists solely in-frame clones and lacks some. The table shows about 47,000 clones, with 75% to 80% occurring only once. The specimen comprised PBMCs, sampled before anti-PD-1 treatment. The receptor source for this set is a human donor with basal cell carcinoma.

This chain connects TRBV28 to TRBJ1-5; D gene uncertain. V was clipped by 6 bases and J by 6 bases, with 18 bases between them. Germline-derived CDR1 and CDR2 are MDHEN and SYDVKM. The CDR3 runs 15 residues. The CDR3 spells CASSPVLGEGQPQHF. In DNA, the CDR3 is TGTGCCAGCAGCCCCGTGCTTGGGGAGGGTCAGCCCCAGCATTTT. Full variable domain (remainder filled in from reference TRBV28 and TRBJ1-5): DVKVTQSSRYLVKRTGEKVFLECVQDMDHENMFWYRQDPGLGLRLIYFSYDVKMKEKGDIPEGYSVSREKKERFSLILESASTNQTSMYLCASSPVLGEGQPQHFGDGTRLSIL.

The chain employs TRBV29-1 and TRBJ2-1; 10 bases align to TRBD2. This CDR3 region has 15 residues. The V gene's germline CDR1 is SQVTM and CDR2 ANQGSEA. Trimming cost V 6 bases and J 4 bases; bases outside gene matches: 9. DNA for the CDR3: TGCAGCGTCCGAATACTAGCGGGGACTTACAATGAGCAGTTCTTC. Translated: CSVRILAGTYNEQFF.

As regards this clone: Additional DNA sequences in this sample encode the identical CDR3. J is TRBJ1-1 and V is TRBV19; D not resolved. The V and J ends lost 0 bases and 1 base respectively, with 6 bases between them. CDR1 LNHDA and CDR2 SQIVND come from the germline V gene (reference sequence). CDR3 length: 14 amino acids. CDR3 DNA sequence: TGTGCCAGTAGTATAGATAAAGGGAACACTGAAGCTTTCTTT. Its protein product is CASSIDKGNTEAFF.

As regards this clone: This could be a read error, since a much larger clone is one nucleotide away. This specimen includes other DNA sequences encoding the same CDR3. The chain uses TRBV14 and TRBJ1-1, with TRBD1 identical over 8 bases. The length of the CDR3 is 15 residues. V was clipped by 6 bases and J by 3 bases; unmatched bases: 9. CDR1 and CDR2 from the germline V gene are SGHDN and FVKESK. The CDR3 sequence: CASSLRTGWDTEAFF. In DNA, the CDR3 is TGTGCCAGCAGTCTAAGGACAGGGTGGGACACTGAAGCTTTCTTT. Drawing the rest from reference TRBV14 and TRBJ1-1, the complete variable domain is EAGVTQFPSHSVIEKGQTVTLRCDPISGHDNLYWYRRVMGKEIKFLLHFVKESKQDESGMPNNRFLAERTGGTYSTLKVQPAELEDSGVYFCASSLRTGWDTEAFFGQGTRLTVV.

The V gene is TRBV15, the J gene TRBJ1-4; D is uncertain. V shed 1 base and J shed 6 bases, with 3 bases lying between them. Per germline, CDR1 LNHNV and CDR2 YYDKDF (reference sequence). This CDR3 is 12 amino acids long. The CDR3 sequence is CATSRVDEKLFF. The CDR3, as DNA: TGTGCCACCAGCAGAGTCGATGAAAAACTGTTTTTT. Drawing the rest from reference TRBV15 and TRBJ1-4, the complete variable domain is DAMVIQNPRYQVTQFGKPVTLSCSQTLNHNVMYWYQQKSSQAPKLLFHYYDKDFNNEADTPDNFQSRRPNTSFCFLDIRSPGLGDTAMYLCATSRVDEKLFFGSGTQLSVL.

This chain uses TRBV19 with TRBJ2-7; perhaps D is TRBD1 or TRBD2 (5 bases each). CDR1 LNHDA and CDR2 SQIVND come from the germline V gene (reference sequence). The CDR3 totals 13 residues. The V end was cut by 3 bases, the J end by 2 bases, with 8 bases between. This chain's CDR3 is CASSIPGPYEQYF. The CDR3 region has the DNA TGTGCCAGTAGTATTCCGGGACCCTACGAGCAGTACTTC.

The chain recombines TRBV7-2 with TRBJ1-2, with D possibly TRBD1 on 5 matching bases. The CDR3 has 15 residues. Germline V CDR1 and CDR2: SGHTA, FQGNSA. Trimming took off 5 bases at V and 7 bases at J, with 20 bases between the two ends. CDR3 bases: TGTGCCAGCAGCCTCGACAGCCACTCGGGGGGTGGCTACACCTTC. It specifies CASSLDSHSGGGYTF.

Concerning this clone: Other DNA sequences of this sample code for an identical CDR3. CDR3 residues: CSASVAGRTDTQYF. The CDR3 nucleotides are TGCAGTGCTAGTGTAGCGGGGCGCACAGATACGCAGTATTTT. This chain joins TRBV20-1 and TRBJ2-3; TRBD2 matches at 8 bases. V lost 3 bases to trimming and J lost 1 base; unmatched junction nucleotides: 3. Germline V gives CDR1 DFQATT, CDR2 SNEGSKA (reference sequence). This CDR3 has 14 residues.

This chain uses TRBV2 with TRBJ2-7; tentative D call: TRBD2 (7 bases). The V and J ends lost 5 bases and 2 bases respectively, with 22 bases between them. CDR3 length equals 17 residues. The V gene's germline CDR1 is SNHLY and CDR2 FYNNEI. CDR3 sequence: CASSHGTGTTNPYEQYF. DNA for the CDR3: TGTGCCAGCAGTCATGGTACAGGGACTACGAATCCCTACGAGCAGTACTTC.

This clone was counted between two and nine times. The rearrangement joins TRBV2 to TRBJ1-5; D remains unclear. The CDR3 runs to 14 residues. The germline gives CDR1 SNHLY, CDR2 FYNNEI. V was shortened by 6 bases and J by 0 bases, with 9 bases between the two germline ends. In nucleotides, the CDR3 is TGTGCCAGCAGAGAGAGTTATAGCAATCAGCCCCAGCATTTT. This gives the protein CASRESYSNQPQHF. Using reference TRBV2 and TRBJ1-5 for the parts outside the CDR3, the full variable domain is EPEVTQTPSHQVTQMGQEVILRCVPISNHLYFYWYRQILGQKVEFLVSFYNNEISEKSEIFDDQFSVERPDGSNFTLKIRSTKLEDSAMYFCASRESYSNQPQHFGDGTRLSIL.